Given below is one T cell receptor (beta chain) in context. The antigen is undetermined. Individually, cDNA molecules had unique molecular identifiers attached to them. From the 5' RACE reads, TCRdb called clonotypes with MiXCR, one entry per CDR3 protein. The table has tens of thousands of distinct CDR3 sequences, approximately 7.1% seen once. Germline V gene data show CDR1 as SGDLS and CDR2 as YYNGEE. The CDR3 is 12 amino acids. The germline V and J ends were trimmed by 4 bases and 7 bases, with 8 bases remaining between them. These data belong to a study of early T cells in non-severe SARS-CoV-2 infection. Study background: Bulk RNA from unsorted whole blood was sequenced; chains were unpaired.

General study points: Sequences matched to VDJdb favored anti-spike CD8 responses, while private and CD4 specificities were missed.

The TCR comes from an adult who was a healthcare worker with PCR-confirmed SARS-CoV-2 infection or an uninfected control (not recorded which). This chain links TRBV9 with TRBJ2-2; D remains ambiguous. This material consisted of whole blood, taken at baseline. The CDR3 coding sequence is TGTGCCAGCAGCCCTTTTCACGGGGAGCTGTTTTTT. It translates to CASSPFHGELFF.